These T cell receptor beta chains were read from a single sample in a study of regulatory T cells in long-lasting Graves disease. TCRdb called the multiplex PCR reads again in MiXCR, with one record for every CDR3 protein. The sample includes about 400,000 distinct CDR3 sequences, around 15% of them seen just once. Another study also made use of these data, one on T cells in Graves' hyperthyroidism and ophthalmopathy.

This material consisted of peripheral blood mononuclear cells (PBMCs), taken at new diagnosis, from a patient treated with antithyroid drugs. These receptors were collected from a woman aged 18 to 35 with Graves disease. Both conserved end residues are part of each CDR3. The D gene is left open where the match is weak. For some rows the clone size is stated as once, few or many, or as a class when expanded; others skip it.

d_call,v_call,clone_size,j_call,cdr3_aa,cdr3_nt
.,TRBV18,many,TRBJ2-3,CASSPLETSTDTQYF,TGTGCCAGCTCACCATTGGAAACTAGCACAGATACGCAGTATTTT
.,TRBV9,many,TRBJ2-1,CASSATQGDGEQFF,TGTGCCAGCAGCGCGACACAGGGTGACGGTGAGCAGTTCTTC
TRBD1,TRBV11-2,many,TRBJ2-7,CASSWDRDPYYEQYF,TGTGCCAGCAGCTGGGACAGAGACCCTTACTACGAGCAGTACTTC
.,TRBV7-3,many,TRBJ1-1,CASSFLDSEAFF,TGTGCCAGCAGCTTCCTCGACAGTGAAGCTTTCTTT
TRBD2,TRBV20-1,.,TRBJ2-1,CSARLGLAGAYNEQFF,TGCAGTGCTAGATTGGGACTAGCGGGCGCCTACAATGAGCAGTTCTTC
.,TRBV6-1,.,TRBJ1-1,CASSTRGPRDLTEAFF,TGTGCCAGCAGCACACGGGGCCCCAGGGATTTGACTGAAGCTTTCTTT
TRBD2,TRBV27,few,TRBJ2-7,CASRGTSASYEQYF,TGTGCCAGCAGGGGGACTAGCGCATCCTACGAGCAGTACTTC
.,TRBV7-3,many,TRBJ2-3,CASSPQGPSTDTQYF,TGTGCCAGCAGCCCCCAGGGACCTAGCACAGATACGCAGTATTTT
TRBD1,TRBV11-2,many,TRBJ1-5,CASSLDSRAGGVQPQHF,TGTGCCAGCAGCTTAGATTCACGGGCAGGGGGGGTTCAGCCCCAGCATTTT
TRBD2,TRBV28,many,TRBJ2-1,CASSLTRLAGGPWNEQFF,TGTGCCAGCAGTTTGACGCGACTAGCGGGGGGGCCCTGGAATGAGCAGTTCTTC